This is a list of T cell receptor beta chains from one sample in a study of blood T cell repertoires in COVID-19. TCRdb's table, derived via immunoSEQ multiplex PCR, lists solely in-frame clones and lacks some. This sample yields roughly 99,000 clones, of which over 75% are seen a single time; about 10% belongs to the top ten. The sample taken for sequencing was peripheral blood. These receptors came from a woman older than 75 with acute or convalescent COVID-19. CDR3s include the opening cysteine and the closing phenylalanine or tryptophan. A D gene is named only where the DNA matches it firmly. For some rows the clone size is stated as once, few or many, or as a class when expanded; others skip it.

TRBD2,TRBJ2-2,TRBV28,-,CASSRSGTNTGELFF,TGTGCCAGCAGTCGAAGCGGGACGAACACCGGGGAGCTGTTTTTT
-,TRBJ1-5,TRBV20-1,-,CSASGNQPQHF,TGCAGTGCTAGCGGGAATCAGCCCCAGCATTTT
TRBD1,TRBJ2-7,TRBV3-1/TRBV3-2,-,CASSPGQGILYEQYF,TGTGCCAGCAGCCCCGGACAGGGGATACTCTACGAGCAGTACTTC
TRBD1,TRBJ2-1,TRBV19,few,CASKGQGDYNEQFF,TGTGCCAGTAAAGGACAGGGGGACTACAATGAGCAGTTCTTC
-,TRBJ2-7,TRBV7-2,-,CASSLDFRGAIEQYF,TGTGCCAGCAGCTTAGATTTTCGGGGGGCCATTGAGCAGTACTTC
TRBD1,TRBJ1-2,TRBV18,few,CASSRDREDGYTF,TGTGCCAGCTCGCGGGACAGGGAGGATGGCTACACCTTC
TRBD2,TRBJ2-2,TRBV2,-,CASTLAGMNTGELFF,TGTGCCAGCACCCTAGCGGGGATGAACACCGGGGAGCTGTTTTTT
TRBD2,TRBJ2-5,TRBV7-3,-,CASSQAGAGAEGETQYF,TGTGCCAGCAGCCAGGCAGGAGCGGGGGCCGAGGGGGAGACCCAGTACTTC
TRBD1,TRBJ2-2,TRBV11-2,few,CASSRDRGYGELFF,TGTGCCAGCAGCCGGGACAGGGGGTACGGGGAGCTGTTTTTT
-,TRBJ1-1,TRBV27,-,CASSSGDWTEAFF,TGTGCCAGCAGTTCGGGGGACTGGACTGAAGCTTTCTTT
TRBD1,TRBJ2-3,TRBV2,-,CASSEATGVRSTQYF,TGTGCCAGCAGTGAAGCTACAGGGGTTCGATCTACGCAGTATTTT
-,TRBJ2-2,TRBV18,-,CASSPEDSQGANTGELFF,TGTGCCAGCTCACCAGAAGACAGTCAAGGCGCGAACACCGGGGAGCTGTTTTTT
-,TRBJ1-1,TRBV27,-,CASSAQGRMNTEAFF,TGTGCCAGCAGTGCGCAGGGGCGGATGAACACTGAAGCTTTCTTT
TRBD2,TRBJ2-7,TRBV6-5,-,CASSQSGGGEQYF,TGTGCCAGCAGTCAGAGCGGGGGCGGGGAGCAGTACTTC
-,TRBJ1-2,TRBV5-8,-,CASSMKGYGGTF,TGTGCCAGCAGCATGAAGGGGTACGGCGGCACCTTC
TRBD1,TRBJ1-2,TRBV11-2,-,CASSPPGQGATNYGYTF,TGTGCCAGCAGCCCCCCGGGACAGGGGGCAACTAACTATGGCTACACCTTC
-,TRBJ1-5,TRBV19,-,CASSILSQGGGQPQHF,TGTGCCAGTAGTATACTATCACAGGGTGGGGGTCAGCCCCAGCATTTT
-,TRBJ2-1,TRBV28,-,CASILAGSPNNEQFF,TGTGCCAGCATTCTCGCAGGGTCCCCTAACAATGAGCAGTTCTTC